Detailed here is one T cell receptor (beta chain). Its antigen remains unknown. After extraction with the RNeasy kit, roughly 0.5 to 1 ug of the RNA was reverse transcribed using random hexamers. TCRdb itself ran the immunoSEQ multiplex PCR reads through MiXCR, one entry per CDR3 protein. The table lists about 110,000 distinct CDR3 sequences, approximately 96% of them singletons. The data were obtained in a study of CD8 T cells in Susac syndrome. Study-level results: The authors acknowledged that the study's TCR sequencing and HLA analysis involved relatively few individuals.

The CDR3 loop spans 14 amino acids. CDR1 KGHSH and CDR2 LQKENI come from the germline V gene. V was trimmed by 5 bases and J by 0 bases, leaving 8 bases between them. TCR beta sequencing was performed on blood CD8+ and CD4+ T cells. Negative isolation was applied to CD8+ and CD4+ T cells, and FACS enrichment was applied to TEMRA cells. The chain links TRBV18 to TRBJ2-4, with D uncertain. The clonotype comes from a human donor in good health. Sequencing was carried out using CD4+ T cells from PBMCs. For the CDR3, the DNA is TGTGCCAGCTCAGGCGGATTAGCCAAAAACATTCAGTACTTC. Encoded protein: CASSGGLAKNIQYF.